A single sample is the source of the 24 T cell receptor beta chains below, sequenced in a study of T cell repertoires in cytomegalovirus infection. TCRdb called the reads again in MiXCR, with one record for every CDR3 protein. The sample records 310,000 or so distinct CDR3 sequences, around 10% being singletons. What was sequenced was PBMCs. The origin of the receptors is a human donor in good health (CMV status not recorded). Some clones in this sample may be carry-over from other donors' samples.

The V gene is TRBV28, the J gene TRBJ2-2; TRBD1 agrees at 8 bases. Trimming cost V 6 bases and J 3 bases; bases outside gene matches: 6. The germline CDR1 and CDR2 sequences are MDHEN and SYDVKM. The CDR3 has 15 amino acids. The CDR3 coding sequence is TGTGCCAGCAGCGTCAGGGGGCCGTACACCGGGGAGCTGTTTTTT. Amino acids: CASSVRGPYTGELFF.

This clonotype was observed many times. The chain combines TRBV18 with TRBJ2-4; D tentatively fits TRBD1 or TRBD2 (5 bases each). Germline lookup yields CDR1 KGHSH and CDR2 LQKENI. The CDR3 totals 15 residues. The V gene lost 0 bases and the J gene lost 4 bases, with 10 bases spanning the gap. The CDR3 sequence is CASSPPAREKNIQYF. The CDR3 nucleotides are TGTGCCAGCTCACCACCGGCCAGGGAGAAAAACATTCAGTACTTC.

This clonotype was detected ten times or more. The chain recombines TRBV20-1 with TRBJ2-1; D unresolved. Germline CDR1 reads DFQATT; CDR2 reads SNEGSKA (reference sequence). Trimming shortened V by 3 bases and J by 0 bases, and 9 bases separated the two germline ends. The CDR3 runs 14 residues. The DNA of the CDR3 is TGCAGTGCTAGGAAGCCGAGCTCCTACAATGAGCAGTTCTTC. It yields the protein CSARKPSSYNEQFF.

This clonotype was picked up many times. This rearrangement joins TRBV20-1 to TRBJ2-7; tentatively, D is TRBD1 (6 bases). This CDR3 region has 13 residues. Germline CDR1 reads DFQATT; CDR2 reads SNEGSKA (reference sequence). V lost 2 bases and J 5 bases, leaving 13 bases between the germline ends. CDR3 sequence (DNA): TGCAGTGCTAGATGGCAGGGGACCCACGAGCAGTACTTC. It translates to CSARWQGTHEQYF.

This clonotype has ten or more counts. This rearrangement joins TRBV7-2 to TRBJ1-2; no clear D. Trimming took off 4 bases at V and 6 bases at J, with 24 bases between the two ends. This CDR3 is built from 17 residues. Germline CDR1 and CDR2: SGHTA and FQGNSA. Here the CDR3 DNA reads TGTGCCAGCAGCTCTCAACTTGGACGCCGGCGAGGTCATGGCTACACCTTC. Translated: CASSSQLGRRRGHGYTF.

This clonotype was picked up many times. The J gene is TRBJ2-7, the V gene TRBV20-1; D may be TRBD1 (6 bases). The V end lost 5 bases, the J end lost 2 bases, and 13 bases lay between the germline ends. From germline, CDR1 is DFQATT and CDR2 SNEGSKA (reference sequence). The CDR3 length is 13 residues. The CDR3 here is CSADTDSPYEQYV. In DNA form, the CDR3 reads TGCAGTGCTGACACGGACAGTCCCTACGAGCAGTACGTC.

The CDR3 coding sequence is TGTGCCAGCGTCAATCCACCGCGCTACAATGAGCAGTTCTTC. Translation: CASVNPPRYNEQFF. This rearrangement joins TRBV6-5 to TRBJ2-1; D not resolved. Germline CDR1 MNHEY, CDR2 SVGAGI. This CDR3 is built from 14 residues. The germline V and J ends were trimmed by 8 bases and 3 bases, with 14 bases remaining between them.

This clonotype has ten or more counts. The chain recombines TRBV11-2 with TRBJ2-2; D remains unclear. The CDR3 has 13 residues. The V gene lost 1 base and the J gene lost 5 bases, with 5 bases spanning the gap. The V gene's germline CDR1 is SGHAT and CDR2 FQNNGV. CDR3 amino acids: CASSLVVTGELFF. The CDR3, as DNA: TGTGCCAGCAGCTTAGTAGTGACCGGGGAGCTGTTTTTT. The whole variable domain, remainder taken from reference TRBV11-2 and TRBJ2-2, is EAGVAQSPRYKIIEKRQSVAFWCNPISGHATLYWYQQILGQGPKLLIQFQNNGVVDDSQLPKDRFSAERLKGVDSTLKIQPAKLEDSAVYLCASSLVVTGELFFGEGSRLTVL.

This clonotype was recorded at least ten times. The CDR3 is CASSPGLGRANEQFF. The CDR3 DNA follows: TGTGCCAGTAGTCCCGGACTAGGTCGGGCCAATGAGCAGTTCTTC. The V and J genes are TRBV19 and TRBJ2-1, with TRBD2 identical over 7 bases. The CDR3 length is 15 residues. CDR1 is LNHDA, CDR2 SQIVND, per germline (reference sequence). The V and J ends lost 5 bases and 6 bases, in that order; junction bases with no gene match: 10.

J is TRBJ2-3 and V is TRBV20-1; 8 bases fit TRBD2. The CDR3 extends over 15 amino acids. The trim removed 5 bases at V and 0 bases at J, leaving 7 bases unmatched. Per the germline V gene, CDR1 is DFQATT and CDR2 is SNEGSKA (reference sequence). The DNA of the CDR3 is TGCAGTGCTCCTACTAGCGGTCTTAGCACAGATACGCAGTATTTT. Translated, it gives CSAPTSGLSTDTQYF.

Of note for this clonotype: This could be a read error, since a much larger clone is one nucleotide away. The gene calls are TRBV7-2 and TRBJ1-2; D is possibly TRBD1 (5 bases). Germline V gene data show CDR1 as SGHTA and CDR2 as FQGNSA. Trimming pared 0 bases from V and 8 bases from J, leaving 13 bases between. This CDR3 is built from 14 residues. As DNA, the CDR3 is TGTGCCAGCAGCTTAGCGCACTCAGGGCACGGCTACACCTTC. It translates to CASSLAHSGHGYTF. Variable domain in full (rest from reference TRBV7-2 and TRBJ1-2): GAGVSQSPSNKVTEKGKDVELRCDPISGHTALYWYRQSLGQGLEFLIYFQGNSAPDKSGLPSDRFSAERTGGSVSTLTIQRTQQEDSAVYLCASSLAHSGHGYTFGSGTRLTVV.

The CDR3 DNA reads as TGTGCCAGCAGTGAAAAAACAGCGTTGGAGGGCGAGCAGTACTTC. Amino acids: CASSEKTALEGEQYF. The chain uses TRBV2 and TRBJ2-7; D might be TRBD2 (6 bases). Germline lookup yields CDR1 SNHLY and CDR2 FYNNEI. V lost 2 bases and J lost 6, with 17 bases in between. This CDR3 has 15 amino acids.

This clonotype was counted at least ten times. The chain recombines TRBV7-2 with TRBJ1-2; D ambiguous. Trimming removed 5 bases from V and 3 bases from J, with 22 bases in between. The germline gives CDR1 SGHTA, CDR2 FQGNSA. The CDR3 runs to 17 residues. The CDR3 DNA is TGTGCCAGCAGCCCTTCCTTTTCGGCAGGCACAGACTATGGCTACACCTTC. Translation: CASSPSFSAGTDYGYTF.

In this sample, this clonotype turned up many times. The chain combines TRBV5-6 with TRBJ2-7; TRBD1 is a possible D gene (6 bases). The CDR3 has 15 residues. V lost 3 bases and J lost 2, with 15 bases in between. The germline gives CDR1 SGHDT, CDR2 YYEEEE. The DNA of the CDR3 is TGTGCCAGCAGCTCCTGGGCCACAGGGACCTACGAGCAGTACTTC. Encoded protein: CASSSWATGTYEQYF.

The rearrangement uses TRBV12-3 or TRBV12-4 and TRBJ1-1, with TRBD1 identical over 10 bases. The CDR3 has 16 residues. J gave up 1 base and V 6 bases, and 8 bases lay outside the gene matches. CDR3 loop: CASSFSGQGTNTEAFF. DNA for the CDR3: TGTGCCAGCAGCTTTTCGGGACAGGGGACGAACACTGAAGCTTTCTTT.

In its sample, this clonotype was seen a few times. The V gene is TRBV2, the J gene TRBJ1-5; 10 nucleotides align to TRBD1. The CDR3 runs to 15 residues. The trim removed 4 bases at V and 6 bases at J, leaving 6 bases unmatched. Germline loops: CDR1 SNHLY, CDR2 FYNNEI. DNA of the CDR3: TGTGCCAGCAGTGCCGACAGGGGGCTAGGTCAGCCCCAGCATTTT. Translation: CASSADRGLGQPQHF.

This clonotype was picked up many times. Mismatch with germline at one junction end may stem from a read error. The V and J genes are TRBV27 and TRBJ2-1, with 8 bases that match TRBD2. Germline CDR1 reads MNHEY; CDR2 reads SMNVEV (reference sequence). The CDR3 is 15 amino acids. The CDR3 spells CASSLDGGAYNEQFF. The CDR3 DNA is TGTGCAAGCAGTTTGGACGGGGGGGCCTACAATGAGCAGTTCTTC.

This clonotype was seen repeatedly, ten times or more. V usage is TRBV20-1 and J usage is TRBJ2-3, with D perhaps TRBD2 (7 bases). Germline lookup yields CDR1 DFQATT and CDR2 SNEGSKA (reference sequence). This CDR3 has 12 residues. As DNA, the CDR3 is TGCGGACCGGGGGGCGGCACAGATACGCAGTATTTT. As protein: CGPGGGTDTQYF.

In this sample, this clonotype turned up a few times. V usage is TRBV29-1 and J usage is TRBJ1-1; D remains ambiguous. Between the trimmed V and J ends, which lost 2 bases and 4 bases, there was a span of 8 bases. CDR1 is SQVTM, CDR2 ANQGSEA, per germline. This CDR3 comprises 12 residues. CDR3 DNA sequence: TGCAGCGTTGAAATATCGGCCACTGAAGCTTTCTTT. Its protein is CSVEISATEAFF.

Comment on this clonotype: This may stem from a read error, because a much larger clone lies one nucleotide away. This chain uses TRBV13 with TRBJ2-2; D is possibly TRBD1 or TRBD2 (5 bases each). CDR1 and CDR2 (germline): PRHDT, FYEKMQ (reference sequence). This CDR3 is 14 amino acids long. The CDR3 DNA is TGTGCCAGCAGCTTAGGAGGACCCGTTGGGGGGCTGTTTTTT. Its translation is CASSLGGPVGGLFF.

The rearrangement uses TRBV7-6 and TRBJ1-2; 7 bases match TRBD1. Germline trimming cut 1 base from V and 8 bases from J; bases unmatched to any gene: 7. The germline V gene has CDR1 SGHVS and CDR2 FNYEAQ. The CDR3 runs to 14 residues. CDR3 sequence reads: CASSLEGRGIGYTF. DNA for the CDR3: TGTGCCAGCAGCTTAGAGGGCAGGGGGATCGGCTACACCTTC.

The rearrangement links TRBV29-1 to TRBJ2-7; maybe TRBD1 (6 bases). This CDR3 has 12 amino acids. Germline CDR1 and CDR2: SQVTM and ANQGSEA. Trimming shortened V by 6 bases and J by 1 base, and 10 bases separated the two germline ends. CDR3 loop: CSVEDSSYEQYF. The CDR3 nucleotides are TGCAGCGTGGAGGACAGTTCCTACGAGCAGTACTTC.

This clonotype was counted at least ten times. The chain couples TRBV7-9 to TRBJ1-1; no firm D call. The germline gives CDR1 SEHNR, CDR2 FQNEAQ (reference sequence). The germline V and J ends were trimmed by 7 bases and 4 bases, with 13 bases remaining between them. The CDR3 is 13 amino acids. CDR3 DNA sequence: TGTGCCAGCACCCCCGAGGGAGGCACTGAAGCTTTCTTT. Amino acid sequence: CASTPEGGTEAFF.

The table lists this clonotype with many counts. The chain employs TRBV7-2 and TRBJ2-1; no reliable D call. The CDR3 has 13 residues. Germline V CDR1 and CDR2: SGHTA, FQGNSA. V was clipped by 8 bases and J by 1 base, with 9 bases between them. CDR3 residues: CASLDGSYNEQFF. The DNA for the CDR3 is TGTGCCAGCCTGGACGGTTCCTACAATGAGCAGTTCTTC.